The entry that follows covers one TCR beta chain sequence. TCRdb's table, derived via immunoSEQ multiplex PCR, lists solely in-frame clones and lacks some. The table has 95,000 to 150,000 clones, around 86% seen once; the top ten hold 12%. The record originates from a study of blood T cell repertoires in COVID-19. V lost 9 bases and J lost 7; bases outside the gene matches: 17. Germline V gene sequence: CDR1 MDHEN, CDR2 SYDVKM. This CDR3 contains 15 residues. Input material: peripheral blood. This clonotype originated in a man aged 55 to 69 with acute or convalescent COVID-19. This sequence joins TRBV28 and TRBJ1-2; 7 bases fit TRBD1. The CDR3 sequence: CASGLGQALLSGYTF. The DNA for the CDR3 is TGTGCCAGTGGGCTAGGACAGGCTCTTCTGAGTGGCTACACCTTC.